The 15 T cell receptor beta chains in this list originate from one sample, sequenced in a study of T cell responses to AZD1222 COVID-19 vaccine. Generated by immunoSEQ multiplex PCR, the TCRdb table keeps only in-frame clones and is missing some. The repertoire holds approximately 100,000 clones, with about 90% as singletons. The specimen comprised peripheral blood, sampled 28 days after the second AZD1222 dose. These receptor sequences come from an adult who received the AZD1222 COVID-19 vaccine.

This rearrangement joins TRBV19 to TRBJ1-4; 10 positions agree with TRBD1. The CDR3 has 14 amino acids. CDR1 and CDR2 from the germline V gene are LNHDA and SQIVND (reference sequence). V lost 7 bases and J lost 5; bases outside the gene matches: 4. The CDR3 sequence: CASTRDRGNEKLFF. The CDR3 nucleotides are TGTGCCAGTACCCGGGACAGGGGAAATGAAAAACTGTTTTTT.

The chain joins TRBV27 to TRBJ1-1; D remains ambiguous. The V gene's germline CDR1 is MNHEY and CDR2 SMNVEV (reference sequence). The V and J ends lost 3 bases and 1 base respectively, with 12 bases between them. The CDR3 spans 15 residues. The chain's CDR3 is CASSFHGKSNTEAFF. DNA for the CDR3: TGTGCCAGCAGTTTTCACGGAAAGTCGAACACTGAAGCTTTCTTT.

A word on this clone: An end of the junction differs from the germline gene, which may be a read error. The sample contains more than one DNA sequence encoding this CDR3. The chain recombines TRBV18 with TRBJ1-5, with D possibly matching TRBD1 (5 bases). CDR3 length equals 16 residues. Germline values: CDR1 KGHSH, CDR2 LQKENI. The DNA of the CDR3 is TGTGCCAGCTCCCTTTCTCGACAGAATAGCAATCAACCCCAGCATTTT. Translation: CASSLSRQNSNQPQHF. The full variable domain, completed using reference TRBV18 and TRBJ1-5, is NAGVMQNPRHLVRRRGQEARLRCSPMKGHSHVYWYRQLPEEGLKFMVYLQKENIIDESGMPKERFSAEFPKEGPSILRIQQVVRGDSAAYFCASSLSRQNSNQPQHFGDGTRLSIL.

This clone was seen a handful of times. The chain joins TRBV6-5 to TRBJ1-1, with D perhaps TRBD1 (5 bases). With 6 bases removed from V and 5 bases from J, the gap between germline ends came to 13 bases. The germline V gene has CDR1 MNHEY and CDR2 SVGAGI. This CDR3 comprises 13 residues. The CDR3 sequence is CASSQGSVTEAFF. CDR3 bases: TGTGCCAGCAGCCAGGGTTCCGTGACTGAAGCTTTCTTT.

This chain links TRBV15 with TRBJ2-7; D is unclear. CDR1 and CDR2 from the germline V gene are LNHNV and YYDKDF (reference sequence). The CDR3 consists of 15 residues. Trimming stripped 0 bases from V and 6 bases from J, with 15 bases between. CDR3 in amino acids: CATSRDPSQASEQYF. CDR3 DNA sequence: TGTGCCACCAGCAGAGATCCGAGCCAGGCTAGCGAGCAGTACTTC.

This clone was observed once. DNA for the CDR3: TGTGCCAGCTCACCAAACGACAGGGCTGTCTATGGCTACACCTTC. The encoded protein is CASSPNDRAVYGYTF. This chain uses TRBV18 with TRBJ1-2; 7 bases align to TRBD1. The germline V gene encodes CDR1 KGHSH and CDR2 LQKENI. The CDR3 runs 15 residues. Trimming removed 2 bases from V and 4 bases from J; junction bases left unmatched: 7.

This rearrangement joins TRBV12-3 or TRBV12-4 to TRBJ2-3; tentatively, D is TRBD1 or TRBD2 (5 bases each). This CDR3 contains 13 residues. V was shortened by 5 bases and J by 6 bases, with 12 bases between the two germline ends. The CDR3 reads CASSPHEGDTQYF. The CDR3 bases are TGTGCCAGCAGTCCTCACGAGGGGGATACGCAGTATTTT.

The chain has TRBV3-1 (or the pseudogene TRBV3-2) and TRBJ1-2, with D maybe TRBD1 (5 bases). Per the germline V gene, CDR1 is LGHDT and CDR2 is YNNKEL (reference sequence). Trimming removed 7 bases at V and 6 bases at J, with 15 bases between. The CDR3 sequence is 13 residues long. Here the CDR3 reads CASTEGYRDGYTF. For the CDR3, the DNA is TGTGCCAGCACCGAGGGGTACCGGGATGGCTACACCTTC.

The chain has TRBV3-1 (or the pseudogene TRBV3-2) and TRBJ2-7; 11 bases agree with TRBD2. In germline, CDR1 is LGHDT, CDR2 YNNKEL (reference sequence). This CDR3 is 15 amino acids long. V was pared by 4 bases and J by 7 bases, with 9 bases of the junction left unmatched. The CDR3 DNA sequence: TGTGCCAGCAGCCCCGTATCTAGCGGGGGGCTAGAGCAGTACTTC. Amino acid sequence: CASSPVSSGGLEQYF.

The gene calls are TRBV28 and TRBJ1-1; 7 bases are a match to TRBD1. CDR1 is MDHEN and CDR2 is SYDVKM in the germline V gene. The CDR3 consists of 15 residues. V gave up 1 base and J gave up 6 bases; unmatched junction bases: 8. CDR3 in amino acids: CASSLLAGGNAEAFF. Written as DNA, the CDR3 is TGTGCCAGCAGTTTATTAGCAGGGGGAAATGCTGAAGCTTTCTTT.

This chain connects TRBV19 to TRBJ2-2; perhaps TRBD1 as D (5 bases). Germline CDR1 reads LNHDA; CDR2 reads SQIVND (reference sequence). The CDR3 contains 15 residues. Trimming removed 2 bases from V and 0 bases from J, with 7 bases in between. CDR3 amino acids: CASSITGSNTGELFF. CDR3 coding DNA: TGTGCCAGTAGTATAACAGGTTCGAACACCGGGGAGCTGTTTTTT.

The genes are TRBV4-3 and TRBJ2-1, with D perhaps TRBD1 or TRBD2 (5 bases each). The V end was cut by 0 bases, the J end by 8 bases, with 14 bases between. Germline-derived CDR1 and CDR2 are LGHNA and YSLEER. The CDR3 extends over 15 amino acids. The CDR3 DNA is TGCGCCAGCAGCCAAGAATCAGGGAGAGGAGATGAGCAGTTCTTC. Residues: CASSQESGRGDEQFF.

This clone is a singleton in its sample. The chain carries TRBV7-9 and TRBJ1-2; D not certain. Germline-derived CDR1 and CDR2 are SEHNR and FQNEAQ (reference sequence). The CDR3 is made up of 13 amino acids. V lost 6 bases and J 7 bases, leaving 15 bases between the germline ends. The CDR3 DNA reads TGTGCCAGCAGGACTGAACAAACGGGTGGCTACACCTTC. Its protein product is CASRTEQTGGYTF.

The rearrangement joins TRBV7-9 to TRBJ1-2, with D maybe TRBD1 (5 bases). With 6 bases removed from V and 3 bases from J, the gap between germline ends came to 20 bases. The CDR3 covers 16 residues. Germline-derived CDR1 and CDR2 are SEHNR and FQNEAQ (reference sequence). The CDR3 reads CASSRIPIREDYGYTF. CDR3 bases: TGTGCCAGCAGTCGTATCCCGATCAGGGAGGACTATGGCTACACCTTC.

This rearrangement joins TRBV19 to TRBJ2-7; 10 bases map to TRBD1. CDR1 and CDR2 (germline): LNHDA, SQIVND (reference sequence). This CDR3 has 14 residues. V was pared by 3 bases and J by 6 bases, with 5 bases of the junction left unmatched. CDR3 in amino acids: CASSIAGTGAEQYF. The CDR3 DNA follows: TGTGCCAGTAGTATCGCCGGGACAGGGGCCGAGCAGTACTTC.